These 25 T cell receptor beta chains were all obtained from the same sample, sequenced in a study of blood T cell repertoires in COVID-19. Using immunoSEQ multiplex PCR, the repertoire was profiled, and TCRdb retains in-frame clones only, with some absent. Here the sample spans fewer than 250,000 clones, 84% being singletons. Sequenced material: peripheral blood. The receptors stem from a man aged 30-40 years with active or convalescent COVID-19.

The chain recombines TRBV7-2 with TRBJ2-3, with 9 bases identical to TRBD2. J gave up 5 bases and V 6 bases, and 6 bases lay outside the gene matches. The CDR3 has 14 amino acids. The V gene's germline CDR1 is SGHTA and CDR2 FQGNSA. The CDR3 sequence is CASSRTSVKDTQYF. CDR3 nucleotide sequence: TGTGCCAGCAGTCGGACTAGCGTGAAAGATACGCAGTATTTT. The variable domain in full, with the rest retrieved from reference TRBV7-2 and TRBJ2-3, is GAGVSQSPSNKVTEKGKDVELRCDPISGHTALYWYRQSLGQGLEFLIYFQGNSAPDKSGLPSDRFSAERTGGSVSTLTIQRTQQEDSAVYLCASSRTSVKDTQYFGPGTRLTVL.

The chain uses TRBV30 and TRBJ2-5, with D possibly being TRBD1 (5 bases). Germline V gene sequence: CDR1 GTSNPN, CDR2 SVGIG (reference sequence). Trimming removed 5 bases at V and 2 bases at J, with 15 bases between. The CDR3 extends over 14 amino acids. The CDR3 reads CAWEPWGRQETQYF. CDR3 DNA sequence: TGTGCCTGGGAGCCTTGGGGCAGGCAAGAGACCCAGTACTTC.

This clone was counted between two and nine times. This rearrangement joins TRBV11-2 to TRBJ2-7; 9 bases align to TRBD2. Germline V CDR1 and CDR2: SGHAT, FQNNGV. CDR3 length: 15 residues. Losses at the gene ends were 8 bases for V and 0 bases for J; bases not matched to a gene: 8. The CDR3 protein is CASGGSGGLSYEQYF. Here the CDR3 DNA reads TGTGCCAGCGGGGGTAGCGGGGGCCTCTCCTACGAGCAGTACTTC.

This clone was found a few times. The chain recombines TRBV2 with TRBJ1-5, with D possibly matching TRBD1 (6 bases). This CDR3 has 13 residues. CDR1 and CDR2 from the germline V gene are SNHLY and FYNNEI. V dropped 5 bases and J dropped 6 bases, with 11 bases sitting between them. The chain's CDR3 is CASSLQGTQPQHF. In nucleotides, the CDR3 is TGTGCCAGCAGTCTACAGGGCACTCAGCCCCAGCATTTT.

This rearrangement joins TRBV6-5 to TRBJ2-2, with D uncertain. This CDR3 is 13 amino acids long. Trimming left V 0 bases short and J 7 bases short, with 6 bases between. The germline CDR1 and CDR2 sequences are MNHEY and SVGAGI. CDR3 in amino acids: CASSYSESGELFF. The CDR3 region has the DNA TGTGCCAGCAGTTACTCGGAGAGCGGGGAGCTGTTTTTT.

The chain carries TRBV7-2 and TRBJ2-2; 9 bases agree with TRBD2. CDR1 is SGHTA, CDR2 FQGNSA, per germline. V dropped 2 bases and J dropped 0; count of bases not matched to a gene: 4. The CDR3 runs 17 residues. As DNA, the CDR3 is TGTGCCAGCAGCTTACGTCTAGCGGGACCGAACACCGGGGAGCTGTTTTTT. Protein sequence: CASSLRLAGPNTGELFF.

This clone was found a few times. V gene TRBV7-2 combines with J gene TRBJ2-1; possible D gene TRBD1, 5 bases. This CDR3 spans 12 amino acids. Germline CDR1 is SGHTA and CDR2 is FQGNSA. V was trimmed by 5 bases and J by 6 bases, leaving 8 bases between them. CDR3 in amino acids: CASSRDSNEQFF. DNA for the CDR3: TGTGCCAGCAGCCGTGACAGCAATGAGCAGTTCTTC.

The chain recombines TRBV2 with TRBJ2-2; D is uncertain. Germline-derived CDR1 and CDR2 are SNHLY and FYNNEI. Trimming shortened V by 0 bases and J by 4 bases, and 15 bases separated the two germline ends. The CDR3 contains 17 residues. The CDR3 nucleotides are TGTGCCAGCAGTGAAGCCCTAATACCCGGGTTCACCGGGGAGCTGTTTTTT. This translates into CASSEALIPGFTGELFF. Looking up the rest from reference TRBV2 and TRBJ2-2 gives the full variable domain: EPEVTQTPSHQVTQMGQEVILRCVPISNHLYFYWYRQILGQKVEFLVSFYNNEISEKSEIFDDQFSVERPDGSNFTLKIRSTKLEDSAMYFCASSEALIPGFTGELFFGEGSRLTVL.

The rearrangement uses TRBV6-5 and TRBJ2-7, with 7 bases aligning to TRBD2. V gave up 0 bases and J gave up 1 base; unmatched junction bases: 3. In germline, CDR1 is MNHEY, CDR2 SVGAGI. The CDR3 has 15 residues. The chain's CDR3 is CASSYSVAGSYEQYF. The CDR3 nucleotides read TGTGCCAGCAGTTACTCCGTAGCGGGTTCCTACGAGCAGTACTTC.

The rearrangement uses TRBV6-5 and TRBJ2-3; 7 bases agree with TRBD2. The ends lost 9 bases at V and 4 bases at J; junction bases unmatched: 7. The CDR3 totals 13 residues. Germline-derived CDR1 and CDR2 are MNHEY and SVGAGI. CDR3 sequence: CARGSGGADTQYF. CDR3 sequence (DNA): TGTGCCAGAGGAAGTGGGGGGGCAGATACGCAGTATTTT.

This chain connects TRBV19 to TRBJ1-4, with D hard to call. Trimming took 4 bases from V and 7 from J, leaving 16 bases between them. The CDR3 runs 15 residues. The germline V gene has CDR1 LNHDA and CDR2 SQIVND (reference sequence). The CDR3 loop is CASSTLSGSTEKLFF. CDR3 nucleotides: TGTGCCAGTAGTACCCTCAGCGGGAGTACTGAAAAACTGTTTTTT.

This clone was counted only a few times. CDR3 nucleotide sequence: TGTGCCAGCAGCAAGACAGTGTCAAATTCACCCCTCCACTTT. Amino acids: CASSKTVSNSPLHF. This rearrangement joins TRBV9 to TRBJ1-6; D is possibly TRBD1 (5 bases). The germline CDR1 and CDR2 sequences are SGDLS and YYNGEE. Trimming took 4 bases from V and 7 from J, leaving 12 bases between them. CDR3 length: 14 amino acids.

This clone has only one observation. The chain has TRBV12-3 or TRBV12-4 and TRBJ1-1; D gene ambiguous. The CDR3 loop spans 12 amino acids. V shed 6 bases and J shed 3 bases, with 8 bases lying between them. The CDR3 DNA sequence: TGTGCCAGCAGCAATCGGTACACTGAAGCTTTCTTT. Protein: CASSNRYTEAFF.

The chain links TRBV28 to TRBJ1-1; the match to TRBD1 covers 8 bases. Looked up from germline, CDR1 is MDHEN and CDR2 is SYDVKM. The CDR3 consists of 15 residues. Trimming at V came to 6 bases and at J to 3 bases, leaving 9 bases not matched to a gene. The chain's CDR3 is CASRPLDRVDTEAFF. CDR3 sequence (DNA): TGTGCCAGCAGACCCCTGGACAGGGTCGACACTGAAGCTTTCTTT.

The rearrangement joins TRBV27 to TRBJ2-1; perhaps TRBD1 as D (5 bases). CDR3 length: 18 residues. Germline-derived CDR1 and CDR2 are MNHEY and SMNVEV (reference sequence). V shed 4 bases and J shed 8 bases, with 27 bases lying between them. The CDR3 loop reads CASSYSNKGLNVWDEQFF. As DNA, the CDR3 is TGTGCCAGCAGTTATTCTAACAAGGGGTTGAATGTTTGGGATGAGCAGTTCTTC.

V is TRBV18 and J is TRBJ1-2, with a weak D call TRBD1 (6 bases). Germline V lookup: CDR1 KGHSH, CDR2 LQKENI. This CDR3 has 15 amino acids. The V end was cut by 3 bases, the J end by 8 bases, with 19 bases between. The CDR3 DNA is TGTGCCAGCTCACCGCAAGGGACACTCCGAGGAGGCTACACCTTC. This codes for CASSPQGTLRGGYTF.

The chain has TRBV2 and TRBJ2-1, with 7 bases identical to TRBD2. CDR1 and CDR2 (germline): SNHLY, FYNNEI. CDR3 length: 15 amino acids. Trimming cost V 7 bases and J 7 bases; bases outside gene matches: 13. The CDR3 is CASTPRAGEVNEQFF. DNA of the CDR3: TGTGCCAGCACCCCAAGGGCGGGAGAGGTTAATGAGCAGTTCTTC. Full variable domain (remainder filled in from reference TRBV2 and TRBJ2-1): EPEVTQTPSHQVTQMGQEVILRCVPISNHLYFYWYRQILGQKVEFLVSFYNNEISEKSEIFDDQFSVERPDGSNFTLKIRSTKLEDSAMYFCASTPRAGEVNEQFFGPGTRLTVL.

The chain couples TRBV6-2 or TRBV6-3 to TRBJ2-7; maybe TRBD1 (5 bases). Trimming removed 4 bases at V and 0 bases at J, with 10 bases between. Germline CDR1 MNHEY, CDR2 SVGEGT. CDR3 length equals 14 residues. This CDR3 is CASSSWTPSYEQYF. The CDR3 region has the DNA TGTGCCAGCAGTTCCTGGACACCCTCCTACGAGCAGTACTTC.

This clone has just one count. This chain joins TRBV30 and TRBJ1-1; D remains unclear. Germline V gives CDR1 GTSNPN, CDR2 SVGIG (reference sequence). The CDR3 is 13 residues long. V lost 2 bases, J lost 4 bases, and 11 bases lay in between. The CDR3 reads CAWSRRFSTEAFF. The CDR3, as DNA: TGTGCCTGGAGTCGTCGGTTTTCCACTGAAGCTTTCTTT.

This chain links TRBV4-1 with TRBJ1-2, with D perhaps matching TRBD1 (5 bases). Trimming shortened V by 4 bases and J by 5 bases, and 14 bases separated the two germline ends. This CDR3 spans 14 amino acids. The V gene's germline CDR1 is MGHRA and CDR2 YSYEKL. The CDR3 coding sequence is TGCGCCAGCAGCCCGGGGAGGGGTAATTATGGCTACACCTTC. Residues: CASSPGRGNYGYTF.

The chain uses TRBV7-2 and TRBJ1-1; D is perhaps TRBD1 (6 bases). The CDR3 contains 15 residues. Looked up from germline, CDR1 is SGHTA and CDR2 is FQGNSA. Trimming removed 7 bases from V and 5 bases from J, with 20 bases in between. CDR3 residues: CASTLGAGRWTEAFF. The CDR3 DNA is TGTGCCAGCACCCTGGGGGCAGGGCGATGGACTGAAGCTTTCTTT.

This chain connects TRBV11-2 to TRBJ2-1; D ambiguous. This CDR3 has 16 residues. CDR1 is SGHAT and CDR2 is FQNNGV in the germline V gene. With 5 bases removed from V and 0 bases from J, the gap between germline ends came to 14 bases. The CDR3 here is CASSPLLLSSYNEQFF. CDR3 nucleotide sequence: TGTGCCAGCAGCCCTCTGTTACTGAGCTCCTACAATGAGCAGTTCTTC.

This clone was recorded once. The chain links TRBV5-1 to TRBJ1-4; possibly TRBD1 for D (6 bases). This CDR3 region has 14 residues. V shed 1 base and J shed 8 bases, with 12 bases lying between them. Germline V gives CDR1 SGHRS, CDR2 YFSETQ. Written as DNA, the CDR3 is TGCGCCAGCAGCTTGAAACAGGGCAAAGAAAAACTGTTTTTT. Amino acids: CASSLKQGKEKLFF.

This clone has just one count. The rearrangement uses TRBV2 and TRBJ1-3, with no clear D. The CDR3 has 14 residues. The V and J ends lost 6 bases and 4 bases respectively, with 13 bases between them. Per germline, CDR1 SNHLY and CDR2 FYNNEI. As DNA, the CDR3 is TGTGCCAGCAGCCGACTCAACGCCGGAAACACCATATATTTT. Protein sequence: CASSRLNAGNTIYF.

As to this clone: The CDR3 carries no conserved terminal phenylalanine or tryptophan, so it likely arises from a read error. The DNA is left out, because the CDR3 cannot be placed on it with certainty; the CDR3 is given as TCRdb lists it. The chain combines TRBV30 with TRBJ1-1. Inclusive of both ends, the CDR3 amounts to 12 amino acids. Looked up from germline, CDR1 is GTSNPN and CDR2 is SVGIG (reference sequence). CDR3 sequence reads: CAWSHTGERDSL.